This T cell receptor beta chain came from a study of blood T cell repertoires in COVID-19. Sequencing used immunoSEQ multiplex PCR; TCRdb keeps in-frame clones, though not all of them. Here the sample spans roughly 200,000 clones, around 85% being singletons. Assignments of participants to cohorts depended upon their own reported clinical history. Among Cohort 3 donors, those recovered had two negative PCRs, clearance, or symptom resolution. The germline CDR1 and CDR2 sequences are SGHNT and YENEEA. The CDR3 sequence is 12 residues long. V was cut by 1 base and J by 6 bases, with 7 bases left in between.

The TCR originated in a man aged 40-50 years who had recovered from COVID-19. The rearrangement uses TRBV11-3 and TRBJ2-7; D may be TRBD1 (6 bases). Sequenced material: PBMCs or T cells enriched from blood (not recorded which). Here the CDR3 DNA reads TGTGCCAGCAGCTTAGGAGGGGGCGAGCAGTACTTC. This codes for CASSLGGGEQYF.